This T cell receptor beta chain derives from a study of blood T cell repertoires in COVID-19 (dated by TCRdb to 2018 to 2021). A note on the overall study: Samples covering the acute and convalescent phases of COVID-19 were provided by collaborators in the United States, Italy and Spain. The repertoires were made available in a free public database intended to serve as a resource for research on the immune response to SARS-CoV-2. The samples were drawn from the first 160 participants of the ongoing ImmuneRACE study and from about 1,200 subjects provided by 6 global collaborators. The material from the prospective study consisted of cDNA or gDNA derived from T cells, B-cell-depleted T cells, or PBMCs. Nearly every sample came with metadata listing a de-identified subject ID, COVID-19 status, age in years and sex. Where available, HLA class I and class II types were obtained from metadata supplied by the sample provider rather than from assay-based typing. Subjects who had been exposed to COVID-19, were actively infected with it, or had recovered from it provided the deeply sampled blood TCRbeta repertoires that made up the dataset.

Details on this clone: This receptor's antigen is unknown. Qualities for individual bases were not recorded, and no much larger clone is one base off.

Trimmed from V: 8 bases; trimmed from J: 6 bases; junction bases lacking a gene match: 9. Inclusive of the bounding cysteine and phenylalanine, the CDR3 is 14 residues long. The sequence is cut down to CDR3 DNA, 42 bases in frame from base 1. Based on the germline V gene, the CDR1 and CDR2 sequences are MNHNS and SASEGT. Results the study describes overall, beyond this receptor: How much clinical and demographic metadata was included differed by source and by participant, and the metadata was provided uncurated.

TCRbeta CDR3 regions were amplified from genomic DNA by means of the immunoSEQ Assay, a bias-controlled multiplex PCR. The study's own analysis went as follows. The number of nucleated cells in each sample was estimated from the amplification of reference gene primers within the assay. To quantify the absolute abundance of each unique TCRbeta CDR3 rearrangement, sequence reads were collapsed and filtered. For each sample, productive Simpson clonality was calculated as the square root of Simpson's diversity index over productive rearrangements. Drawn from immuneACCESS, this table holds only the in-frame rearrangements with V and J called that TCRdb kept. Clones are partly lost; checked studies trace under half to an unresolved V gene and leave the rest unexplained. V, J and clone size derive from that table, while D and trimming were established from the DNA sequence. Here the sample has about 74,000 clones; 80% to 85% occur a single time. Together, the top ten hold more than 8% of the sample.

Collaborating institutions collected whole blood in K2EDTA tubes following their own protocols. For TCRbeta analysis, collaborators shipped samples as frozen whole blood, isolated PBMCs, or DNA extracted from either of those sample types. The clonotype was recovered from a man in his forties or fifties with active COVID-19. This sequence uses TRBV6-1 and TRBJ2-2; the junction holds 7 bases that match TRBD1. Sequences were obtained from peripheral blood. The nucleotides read TGTGCCAGCGGGACAGTTCCAGGGGCCGGGGAGCTGTTTTTT. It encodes CASGTVPGAGELFF.